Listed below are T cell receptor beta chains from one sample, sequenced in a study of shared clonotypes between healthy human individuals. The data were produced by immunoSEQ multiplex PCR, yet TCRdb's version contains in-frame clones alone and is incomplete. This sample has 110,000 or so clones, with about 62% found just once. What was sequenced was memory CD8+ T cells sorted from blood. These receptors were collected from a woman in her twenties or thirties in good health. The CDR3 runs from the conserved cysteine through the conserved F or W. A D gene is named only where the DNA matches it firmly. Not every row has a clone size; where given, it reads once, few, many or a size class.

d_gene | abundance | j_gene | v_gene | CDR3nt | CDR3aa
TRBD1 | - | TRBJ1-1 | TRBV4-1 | TGCGCCAGCAGCCCGAAGGGAAATAGTCGGGACAGGGGATCGGCTTTCTTT | CASSPKGNSRDRGSAFF
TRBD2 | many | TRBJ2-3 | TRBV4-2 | TGTGCCAGCAGCCAAGAAAGAGGAGCGGGAGATGGGACAGATACGCAGTATTTT | CASSQERGAGDGTDTQYF
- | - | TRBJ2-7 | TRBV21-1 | TGTGCCAGCAGCAAAGTTGGGACTAGAGATGGGAGCTCCTACGAGCAGTACTTC | CASSKVGTRDGSSYEQYF
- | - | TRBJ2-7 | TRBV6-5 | TGTGCCAGCGGCGGCAGCTCCTACGAGCAGTACTTC | CASGGSSYEQYF
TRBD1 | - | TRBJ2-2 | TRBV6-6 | TGTGCCAGCTCCTTTTACAGGGGCGGAACCGGGGAGCTGTTTTTT | CASSFYRGGTGELFF
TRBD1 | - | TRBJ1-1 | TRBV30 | TGTGCCTGGAGGGGGACAGGGGGCACTGAAGCTTTCTTT | CAWRGTGGTEAFF
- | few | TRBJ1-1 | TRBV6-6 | TGTGCCAGCAGTCAAACGGCACAGCTTAACACTGAAGCTTTCTTT | CASSQTAQLNTEAFF
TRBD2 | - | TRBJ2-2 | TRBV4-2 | TGTGCCAGCAGCCTTAGCGGGACCGGGACCGGGGAGCTGTTTTTT | CASSLSGTGTGELFF
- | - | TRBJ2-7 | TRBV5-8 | TGTGCCAGCAGCTTAATCGGAGCCTACGAGCAGTACTTC | CASSLIGAYEQYF
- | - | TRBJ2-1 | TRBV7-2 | TGTGCCAGCAGGGCCCTCCTGGACTCCTCATCCTACAATGAGCAGTTCTTC | CASRALLDSSSYNEQFF
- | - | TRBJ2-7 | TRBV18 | TGTGCCAGCTCAGGGGGATATTCCTACGAGCAGTACTTC | CASSGGYSYEQYF
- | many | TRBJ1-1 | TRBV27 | TGTGCCAGCAGTTTATCTCCAGGGGACACTGAAGCTTTCTTT | CASSLSPGDTEAFF
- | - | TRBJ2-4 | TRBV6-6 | TGTGCCAGCAGTTATTGGCCTTATGAAGCCAAAAACATTCAGTACTTC | CASSYWPYEAKNIQYF
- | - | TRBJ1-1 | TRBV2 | TGTGCCAGCAGAAGAGAGCAGAACACTGAAGCTTTCTTT | CASRREQNTEAFF
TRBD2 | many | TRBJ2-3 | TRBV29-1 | TGCAGCGTCTCAGGGACTAGCGGGCGCCCTCTCACAGATACGCAGTATTTT | CSVSGTSGRPLTDTQYF
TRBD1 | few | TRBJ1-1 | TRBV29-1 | TGCAGCGTTGAAGGGGGGACAGGGAGCGCTGAAGCTTTCTTT | CSVEGGTGSAEAFF
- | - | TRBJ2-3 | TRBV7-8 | TGTGCCAGCACCGAATATAGAAGCACAGATACGCAGTATTTT | CASTEYRSTDTQYF
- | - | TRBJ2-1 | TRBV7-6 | TGTGCCAGCACCGAAACCCGGGACATCTCCTACAATGAGCAGTTCTTC | CASTETRDISYNEQFF
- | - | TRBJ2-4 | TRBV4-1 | TGCGCCAGCAGCCAGCGGACACTAGCCAAAAACATTCAGTACTTC | CASSQRTLAKNIQYF
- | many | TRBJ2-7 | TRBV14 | TGTGCCAGCAGCCAATTCATCGGATACGAGCAGTACTTC | CASSQFIGYEQYF
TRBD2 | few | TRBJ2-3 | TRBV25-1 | TGTGCCAGCAGTGAAATGGCGGGAGCAAGCACAGATACGCAGTATTTT | CASSEMAGASTDTQYF
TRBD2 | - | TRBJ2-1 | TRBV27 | TGTGCCAGCAGTCTGGGACTAGCGGGAGGGCCGGGGAATGAGCAGTTCTTC | CASSLGLAGGPGNEQFF
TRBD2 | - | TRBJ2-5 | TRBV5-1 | TGCGCCAGCAGCTTGTGGAGTAGCGGGAGGCTCCAAGAGACCCAGTACTTC | CASSLWSSGRLQETQYF
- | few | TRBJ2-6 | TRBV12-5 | TGTGCTAGTGGTACGGGGGCTGCAGGACAAAGTCGGGCCAACGTCCTGACTTTC | CASGTGAAGQSRANVLTF
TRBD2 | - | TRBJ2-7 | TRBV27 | TGTGCCAGCGGGGATAGCGGGACCCCATCCTACGAGCAGTACTTC | CASGDSGTPSYEQYF
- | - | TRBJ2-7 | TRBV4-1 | TGCGCCAGCAGCCAAGGGACAGTGAGCTCCTACGAGCAGTACTTC | CASSQGTVSSYEQYF
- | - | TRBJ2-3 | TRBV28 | TGTGCCAGCAGATTCCATTTTCCTAGCAGAACTAGCACAGATACGCAGTATTTT | CASRFHFPSRTSTDTQYF
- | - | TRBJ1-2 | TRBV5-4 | TGTGCCAGCAGCTTTCTCGGGGGCTACACCTTC | CASSFLGGYTF
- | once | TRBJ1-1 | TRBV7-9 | TGTGCCAGCAGCTTAGGCGCACTGAACACTGAAGCTTTCTTT | CASSLGALNTEAFF
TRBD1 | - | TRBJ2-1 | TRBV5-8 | TGTGCCAGCAGCCGCAACCGAGACAGGGAGAAAGAGCAGTTCTTC | CASSRNRDREKEQFF
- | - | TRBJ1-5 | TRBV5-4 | TGTGCCAGCAGCTTGTGGGGGGAGGGCAATCAGCCCCAGCATTTT | CASSLWGEGNQPQHF
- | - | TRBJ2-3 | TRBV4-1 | TGTGCCAGCAGCCAAGCCCTAGATGGGGATGTAGATACGCAGTATTTT | CASSQALDGDVDTQYF
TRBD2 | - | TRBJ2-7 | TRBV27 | TGTGCCAGCAGTTTATCGGCTAGCGGGAACTACGAGCAGTACTTC | CASSLSASGNYEQYF
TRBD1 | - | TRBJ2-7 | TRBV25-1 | TGTGCCAGCAGTGATCCCAACAGGGGGCCTGACGAGCAGTACTTC | CASSDPNRGPDEQYF
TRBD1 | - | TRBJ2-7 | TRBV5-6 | TGTGCCAGCAGCCCGGGACAGGGAATTCCCGAGCAGTACTTC | CASSPGQGIPEQYF
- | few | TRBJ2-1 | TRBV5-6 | TGTGCCAGCAGCTCCGCGAACTACAATGAGCAGTTCTTC | CASSSANYNEQFF
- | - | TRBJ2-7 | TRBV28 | TGTGCCAGCAGTCCGCTAGGCGCCCTCGAGCAGTACTTC | CASSPLGALEQYF
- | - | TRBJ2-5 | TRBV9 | TGTGCCAGCAGCGTAAGGGCAGGGACGCAAGAGACCCAGTACTTC | CASSVRAGTQETQYF
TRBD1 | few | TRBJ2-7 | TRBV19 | TGTGCCACTGAGGACAGGCGCCTCTCCTACGAGCAGTACTTC | CATEDRRLSYEQYF
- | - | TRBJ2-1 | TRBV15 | TGTGCCACCAGCAGAGAGGGGGGCGGCTCCTACAATGAGCAGTTCTTC | CATSREGGGSYNEQFF
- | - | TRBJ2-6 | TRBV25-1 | TGTGCCAGCAGTGAGAAGAAGGGGTCGGGTTCCGGGGCCAACGTCCTGACTTTC | CASSEKKGSGSGANVLTF
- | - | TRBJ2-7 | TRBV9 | TGTGCCAGCAGCGTAGAAACAGGGACCGAGCAGTACTTC | CASSVETGTEQYF
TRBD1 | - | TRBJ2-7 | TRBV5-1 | TGCGCCAGCAGCTTTAGGGGGCAGTACGAGCAGTACTTC | CASSFRGQYEQYF
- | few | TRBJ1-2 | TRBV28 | TGTGCCAGCAGTTTATCGTTAGGAGGTGGCTACACCTTC | CASSLSLGGGYTF